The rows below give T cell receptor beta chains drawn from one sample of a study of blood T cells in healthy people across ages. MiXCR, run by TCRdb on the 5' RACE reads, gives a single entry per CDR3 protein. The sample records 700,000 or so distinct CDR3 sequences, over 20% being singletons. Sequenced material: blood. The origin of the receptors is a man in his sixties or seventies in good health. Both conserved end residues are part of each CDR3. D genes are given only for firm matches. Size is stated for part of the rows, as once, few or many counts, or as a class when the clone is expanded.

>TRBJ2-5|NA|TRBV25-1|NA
TGTGCCAGCAGTGGCTATGAGACCCAGTACTTC
CASSGYETQYF
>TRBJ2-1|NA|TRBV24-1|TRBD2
TGTGCCACCAGTAGCGGACTAGCGGGTCAATACAATGAGCAGTTCTTC
CATSSGLAGQYNEQFF
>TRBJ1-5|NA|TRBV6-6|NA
TGTGCCAGCAAGGGCCCCGCAGGCAATCAGCCCCAGCATTTT
CASKGPAGNQPQHF
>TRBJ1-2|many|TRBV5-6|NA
TGTGCCAGCAGCTTAAGGGTCCAGGCCCGAAGACATGGCTACACCTTC
CASSLRVQARRHGYTF
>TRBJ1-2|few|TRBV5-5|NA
TGTGCCAGCAGCCCCCCCCGGGGGGAAAAAATCTATGGCTACACCTTC
CASSPPRGEKIYGYTF
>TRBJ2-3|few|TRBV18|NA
TGTGCCGGCTCACCCCAGGGGAAAGTCACAGATACGCAGTATTTT
CAGSPQGKVTDTQYF
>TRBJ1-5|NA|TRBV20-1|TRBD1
TGCAGTGCGAGAGGACAGGGGGCAAATCAGCCCCAGCATTTT
CSARGQGANQPQHF
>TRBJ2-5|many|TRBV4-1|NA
TGCGCCAGCAGCCAAGTCGACTTCCAAGAGACCCAGTACTTC
CASSQVDFQETQYF
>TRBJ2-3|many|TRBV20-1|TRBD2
TGCAGTGCTAGAGATCGCGGGCTAGCGGGGACAGATACGCAGTATTTT
CSARDRGLAGTDTQYF
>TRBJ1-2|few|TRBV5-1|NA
TGCGCCAGTAACCCCGGGAGTAACTATGGCTACACCTTC
CASNPGSNYGYTF
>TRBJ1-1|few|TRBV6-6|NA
TGTGCCAGCAGTCCCAGGGTAGAGGCTGAAGCTTTCTTT
CASSPRVEAEAFF
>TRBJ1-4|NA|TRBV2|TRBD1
TGTGCCAGCAGTGACAGGGGGCAGGTTGGAGAAAAACTGTTTTTT
CASSDRGQVGEKLFF
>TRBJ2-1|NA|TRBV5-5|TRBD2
TGTGCCAGCATCAGAGCGGGGGTCTGGGATGAGCAGTTCTTC
CASIRAGVWDEQFF
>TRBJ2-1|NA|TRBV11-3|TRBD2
TGTGCCAGCAGTAAACTAGCGGGAGAGGGTAGTGAGCAGTTCTTC
CASSKLAGEGSEQFF
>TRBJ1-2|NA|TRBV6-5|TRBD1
TGTGCCAGCAGTTACTCCGGGACAGCCTATGGCTACACCTTC
CASSYSGTAYGYTF
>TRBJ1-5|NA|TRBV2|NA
TGTGCCAGCAGGAGCCAGTTAAATCAGCCCCAGCATTTT
CASRSQLNQPQHF
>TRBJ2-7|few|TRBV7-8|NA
TGTGCCAGCAGCGCTGGGGTAGGGGACCATACTATATACGAGCAGTACTTC
CASSAGVGDHTIYEQYF
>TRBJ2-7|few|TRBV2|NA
TGTGCCAGCAGGACCAGGGTCTCCTACGAGCAGTACTTC
CASRTRVSYEQYF
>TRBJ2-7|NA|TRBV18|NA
TGTGCCAGCTCACCACCGAGTTCAAGCTACGAGCAGTACTTC
CASSPPSSSYEQYF
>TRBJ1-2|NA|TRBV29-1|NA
TGCAGCGTTGGGGATGTCTATGGCTACACCTTC
CSVGDVYGYTF
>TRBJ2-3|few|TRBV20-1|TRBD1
TGCAGTGCTAGCAGGAACCGGGACAGCGCCCCTCATACGCAGTATTTT
CSASRNRDSAPHTQYF
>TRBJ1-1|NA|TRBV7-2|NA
TGTGCCAGCAGCTTAGCGCCTCGGGGGGGCGGCACTGAAGCTTTCTTT
CASSLAPRGGGTEAFF
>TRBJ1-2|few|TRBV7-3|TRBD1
TGTGCCAGCAGCTTAACCCCTCCGAGACAGGGGGCTTATGGCTACACCTTC
CASSLTPPRQGAYGYTF
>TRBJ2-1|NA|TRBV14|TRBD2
TGTGCCAGCAGCCAAGGACGACTAGCGGGAGGCAGGAATGAGCAGTTCTTC
CASSQGRLAGGRNEQFF
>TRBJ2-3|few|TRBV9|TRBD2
TGTGCCAGCAGCGTTGGTAGCGGGGACGCAGATACGCAGTATTTT
CASSVGSGDADTQYF
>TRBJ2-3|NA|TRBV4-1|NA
TGCGCCAGCAGCCAAGATCCCAGGGGATTGGGCACAGATACGCAGTATTTT
CASSQDPRGLGTDTQYF
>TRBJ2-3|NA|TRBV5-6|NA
TGTGCCAGCAGCGGGGGACTTAAGCAGTATTTT
CASSGGLKQYF
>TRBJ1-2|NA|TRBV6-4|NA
TGTGCCAGCAGTGACTCGAGGACGTCGGGTGCCTACACCTTC
CASSDSRTSGAYTF
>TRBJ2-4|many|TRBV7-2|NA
TGTGCCAGCAGCTTAGCGCTGGGTCAGGGGTACATTCAGTACTTC
CASSLALGQGYIQYF
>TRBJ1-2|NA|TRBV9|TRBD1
TGTGCCAGCAGCTTACCGGGACAGACCATTTACACCTTC
CASSLPGQTIYTF
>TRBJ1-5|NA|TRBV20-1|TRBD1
TGCAGTGCTAGAGATATCGCGGGACAGGGGTCCCAGCCCCAGCATTTT
CSARDIAGQGSQPQHF
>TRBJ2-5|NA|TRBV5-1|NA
TGCGCCAGCAGCCTGGCTATGCCGAGGTCGTGGGAGACCCAGTACTTC
CASSLAMPRSWETQYF
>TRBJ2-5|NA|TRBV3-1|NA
TGTGCCAGCAGCCAAGGGGGTGTGGAGACCCAGTACTTC
CASSQGGVETQYF
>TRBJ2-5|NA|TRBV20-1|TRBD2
TGCAGTGCCCACGCTTTGACTAGCGGGAGTGAGACCCAGTACTTC
CSAHALTSGSETQYF
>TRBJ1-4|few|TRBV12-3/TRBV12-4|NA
TGTGCCAGCAGTTTAAATGAAGGGGAAAAACTGTTTTTT
CASSLNEGEKLFF
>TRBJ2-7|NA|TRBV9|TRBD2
TGTGCCAGCAGCGTAGCTGGCATAGCGGGGGGGACCTACGAGCAGTACTTC
CASSVAGIAGGTYEQYF
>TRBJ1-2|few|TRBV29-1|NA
TGCAGCGTTGAAGATGCCGGGGTGAGGGGCTACACCTTC
CSVEDAGVRGYTF
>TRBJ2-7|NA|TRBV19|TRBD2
TGTGCCACCCGGGACGCCATAGCTAGCGGGGATTACGAGCAGTACTTC
CATRDAIASGDYEQYF
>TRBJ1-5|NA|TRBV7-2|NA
TGTGCCAGCAGGCCCTCCGAGGGCCAGCCCCAGCATTTT
CASRPSEGQPQHF
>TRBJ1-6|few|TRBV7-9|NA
TGTGCCAGCACCGGGACCTATAATTCACCCCTCCACTTT
CASTGTYNSPLHF
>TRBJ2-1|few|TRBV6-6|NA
TGTGCCAGCAGTTACTCTCGTGGTCCCGGGAATGAGCAGTTCTTC
CASSYSRGPGNEQFF
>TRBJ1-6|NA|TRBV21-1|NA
TGTGCCAGCAGCAAACGTCCAGGGGAAAGTCGGCGGAGGTCACCCCTCCACTTT
CASSKRPGESRRRSPLHF
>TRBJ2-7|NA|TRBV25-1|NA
TGTGCCAGCAGTGGCCGGGACATCGAGCAGTACTTC
CASSGRDIEQYF
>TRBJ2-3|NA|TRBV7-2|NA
TGTGCCAGCAGCTTACAGTGGCCAGATACGCAGTATTTT
CASSLQWPDTQYF
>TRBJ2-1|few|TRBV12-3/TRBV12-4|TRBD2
TGTGCCAGCAGTAAAGAGGCCGGGACTAGCGGGAGGAATGAGCAGTTCTTC
CASSKEAGTSGRNEQFF
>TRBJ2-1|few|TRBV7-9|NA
TGTGCCAGCAGCGGGGTGGTTTATGAGCAGTTCTTC
CASSGVVYEQFF
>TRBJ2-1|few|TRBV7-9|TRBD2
TGTGCCAGCAGCTTAGAAGCGGGAACGTCCTACAATGAGCAGTTCTTC
CASSLEAGTSYNEQFF
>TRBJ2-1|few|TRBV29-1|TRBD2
TGCAGCGTTGCCGGACTAGCGGTTTACAATGAGCAGTTCTTC
CSVAGLAVYNEQFF
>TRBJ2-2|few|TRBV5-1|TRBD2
TGCGCCAGCAGCTTGACTAGCGGGAGCAAAGACACCGGGGAGCTGTTTTTT
CASSLTSGSKDTGELFF
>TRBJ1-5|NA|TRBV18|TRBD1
TGTGCCAGCTCACCCTACAGGGGTGACCAGCCCCAGCATTTT
CASSPYRGDQPQHF
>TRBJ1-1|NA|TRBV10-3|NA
TGTGCCATCAGTGTAGGAGGGGTTGAAGCTTTCTTT
CAISVGGVEAFF
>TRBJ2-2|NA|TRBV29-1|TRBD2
TGCAGCGTTGTGGTTGCGGGAGGGCCCATCGGGGAGCTGTTTTTT
CSVVVAGGPIGELFF
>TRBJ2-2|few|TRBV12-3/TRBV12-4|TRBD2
TGTGCCAGCAGTTCGCGGGGACTAGCGGTAAACACCGGGGAGCTGTTTTTT
CASSSRGLAVNTGELFF
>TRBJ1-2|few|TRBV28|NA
TGTGCCAGCAGGGGGGGGGCCAAAGTCTTAGCTAACTATGGCTACACCTTC
CASRGGAKVLANYGYTF
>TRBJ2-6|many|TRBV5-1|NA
TGCGCCAGCAGCTTGGACGGCTCTGGGGCCAACGTCCTGACTTTC
CASSLDGSGANVLTF
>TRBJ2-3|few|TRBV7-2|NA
TGTGCCAGCAGCCCCCAGAAAGGGTCCCTCCAATACGAGTATTTT
CASSPQKGSLQYEYF